Presented here are 25 T cell receptor beta chains from one specimen sequenced in a study of cytomegalovirus exposure and HLA in healthy donors. The method was immunoSEQ multiplex PCR; TCRdb's version includes in-frame clones alone and lacks a portion of them. The table shows about 130,000 clones, with 88% occurring only once. Sequenced sample: PBMCs. These receptors all stem from a man aged 30-40 years in good health and CMV-seronegative.

The rearrangement joins TRBV5-1 to TRBJ1-3; TRBD1 matches 9 bases. The CDR3 is 14 amino acids. V shed 4 bases and J 4 bases; nucleotides not matched to a gene: 3. Germline V gene lookup returns CDR1 SGHRS and CDR2 YFSETQ. In DNA, the CDR3 is TGCGCCAGCAGCAGGGACAGGGCCGGAAACACCATATATTTT. Residues: CASSRDRAGNTIYF.

The chain is built from TRBV5-6 and TRBJ1-1, with no clear D. The CDR3 length is 15 residues. The V end lost 4 bases, the J end lost 2 bases, and 15 bases lay between the germline ends. Germline-derived CDR1 and CDR2 are SGHDT and YYEEEE. The CDR3 loop is CASSPMPEINTEAFF. The CDR3 DNA follows: TGTGCCAGCAGCCCGATGCCAGAAATTAACACTGAAGCTTTCTTT.

The rearrangement uses TRBV27 and TRBJ1-1, with 10 nucleotides matching TRBD1. Germline V CDR1 and CDR2: MNHEY, SMNVEV (reference sequence). Trimming took 8 bases from V and 5 from J; bases not matched to a gene: 8. The CDR3 runs to 14 residues. The CDR3 spells CASGGGQGRTEAFF. DNA of the CDR3: TGTGCCAGCGGTGGGGGACAGGGGAGGACTGAAGCTTTCTTT.

CDR3: CATSTSSGRVEQFF. In DNA form, the CDR3 reads TGTGCCACATCGACAAGTAGCGGGAGGGTTGAGCAGTTCTTC. The V call is TRBV7-2, the J call TRBJ2-1; 11 positions match TRBD2. V was pared by 10 bases and J by 9 bases, with 11 bases of the junction left unmatched. The CDR3 contains 14 residues. The germline gives CDR1 SGHTA, CDR2 FQGNSA. Drawing the rest from reference TRBV7-2 and TRBJ2-1, the complete variable domain is GAGVSQSPSNKVTEKGKDVELRCDPISGHTALYWYRQSLGQGLEFLIYFQGNSAPDKSGLPSDRFSAERTGGSVSTLTIQRTQQEDSAVYLCATSTSSGRVEQFFGPGTRLTVL.

The V call is TRBV5-6, the J call TRBJ2-7; D not certain. V lost 2 bases and J 7 bases, leaving 7 bases between the germline ends. Per germline, CDR1 SGHDT and CDR2 YYEEEE. This CDR3 is 11 amino acids long. CDR3 sequence: CASSFGREQYF. DNA of the CDR3: TGTGCCAGCAGCTTCGGCAGGGAGCAGTACTTC.

The V and J genes are TRBV6-5 and TRBJ2-5; TRBD1 might be the D (5 bases). V lost 4 bases to trimming and J lost 13 bases, with 16 bases between them. This CDR3 region has 12 residues. CDR1 MNHEY and CDR2 SVGAGI come from the germline V gene. In DNA form, the CDR3 reads TGTGCCAGCAGTTTGGACAAGACCCGTTTGTACTTC. Translated, it gives CASSLDKTRLYF.

The CDR3 region has the DNA TGTGCCAGCAGCTTAATCGCGGGGGGCACAGATACGCAGTATTTT. Encoded protein: CASSLIAGGTDTQYF. The rearrangement links TRBV13 to TRBJ2-3; 7 bases are a match to TRBD2. The CDR3 is made up of 15 amino acids. Trimming removed 2 bases from V and 1 base from J; junction bases left unmatched: 3. Germline lookup yields CDR1 PRHDT and CDR2 FYEKMQ (reference sequence).

The V gene is TRBV25-1, the J gene TRBJ2-5, with 9 bases matching TRBD1. Germline V CDR1 and CDR2: MGHDK, SYGVNS. The CDR3 is 16 amino acids. After removal of 2 bases from V and 1 base from J, the junction contained 5 bases not matched to a gene. The CDR3 loop reads CASSERGQGFQETQYF. For the CDR3, the DNA is TGTGCCAGCAGTGAAAGGGGACAGGGTTTCCAAGAGACCCAGTACTTC.

This clone was seen just once. The V and J genes are TRBV6-5 and TRBJ2-3, with D perhaps matching TRBD2 (6 bases). The CDR3 is made up of 15 amino acids. Germline V gene data show CDR1 as MNHEY and CDR2 as SVGAGI. Trimming removed 2 bases from V and 8 bases from J, with 17 bases in between. CDR3 sequence: CASSYAGLGQGTQYF. CDR3 coding DNA: TGTGCCAGCAGTTACGCGGGGCTGGGGCAAGGTACGCAGTATTTT.

This clone turned up a few times. V is TRBV7-2 and J is TRBJ2-1; weak D call: TRBD2 (6 bases). V was cut by 4 bases and J by 9 bases, with 16 bases left in between. CDR3 length: 14 residues. The germline CDR1 and CDR2 sequences are SGHTA and FQGNSA. Written as DNA, the CDR3 is TGTGCCAGCAGCTACGGGGACCGGAGGGGTGAGCAGTTCTTC. This translates into CASSYGDRRGEQFF.

Worth noting for this clone: Within the sample, other DNA sequences also encode this same CDR3. V usage is TRBV6-5 and J usage is TRBJ1-1; 8 bases match TRBD1. The germline V gene encodes CDR1 MNHEY and CDR2 SVGAGI. V was clipped by 4 bases and J by 5 bases; unmatched bases: 6. This CDR3 spans 14 amino acids. The CDR3 DNA reads as TGTGCCAGCAGTTTGGGGACAGGTGTGACTGAAGCTTTCTTT. Translating it yields CASSLGTGVTEAFF.

V usage is TRBV10-3 and J usage is TRBJ1-2; TRBD1 agrees at 7 bases. The CDR3 is made up of 13 amino acids. V shed 2 bases and J 8 bases; nucleotides not matched to a gene: 5. CDR1 is ENHRY and CDR2 is SYGVKD in the germline V gene. CDR3 sequence (DNA): TGTGCCATCAGTGAGATACGACAGGGCGGCTACACCTTC. This gives the protein CAISEIRQGGYTF.

The rearrangement links TRBV5-1 to TRBJ1-6; D uncertain. The V end lost 4 bases, the J end lost 0 bases, and 8 bases lay between the germline ends. The germline V gene has CDR1 SGHRS and CDR2 YFSETQ. CDR3 length: 15 residues. This chain's CDR3 is CASSAISSYNSPLHF. DNA of the CDR3: TGCGCCAGCAGCGCCATTAGCTCCTATAATTCACCCCTCCACTTT.

This clone showed up just once. This chain uses TRBV7-9 with TRBJ2-7; TRBD2 agrees at 7 bases. V trimming: 0 bases; J trimming: 4 bases; junction bases outside the gene matches: 0. Germline V gives CDR1 SEHNR, CDR2 FQNEAQ (reference sequence). This CDR3 region has 13 residues. The CDR3 DNA reads as TGTGCCAGCAGCTTAGCGGGAGGGTACGAGCAGTACTTC. Its translation: CASSLAGGYEQYF.

This chain connects TRBV4-1 to TRBJ1-2; 7 nucleotides agree with TRBD1. The J segment lost 8 bases and the V segment lost 3 bases, leaving 12 bases of the junction unmatched. CDR1 MGHRA and CDR2 YSYEKL come from the germline V gene. The CDR3 spans 15 residues. CDR3 coding DNA: TGCGCCAGCAGCCAGCAACCAAACAGGGGAGAAGGCTACACCTTC. Protein sequence: CASSQQPNRGEGYTF.

The V and J genes are TRBV7-3 and TRBJ1-1, with 7 bases identical to TRBD1. The V segment lost 2 bases and the J segment 11 bases; nucleotides outside the gene matches: 14. The CDR3 consists of 15 residues. The germline V gene has CDR1 SGHTA and CDR2 FQGTGA. CDR3 protein: CASSLVAGRQGGAFF. CDR3 bases: TGTGCCAGCAGCTTAGTGGCAGGGCGTCAGGGGGGCGCTTTCTTT. The variable domain in full, with the rest retrieved from reference TRBV7-3 and TRBJ1-1, is GAGVSQTPSNKVTEKGKYVELRCDPISGHTALYWYRQSLGQGPEFLIYFQGTGAADDSGLPNDRFFAVRPEGSVSTLKIQRTERGDSAVYLCASSLVAGRQGGAFFGQGTRLTVV.

The V call is TRBV5-6, the J call TRBJ1-1; D is possibly TRBD1 (6 bases). The V end lost 0 bases, the J end lost 7 bases, and 7 bases lay between the germline ends. Germline CDR1 reads SGHDT; CDR2 reads YYEEEE. The CDR3 covers 12 residues. The CDR3 loop reads CASSLDRDEAFF. The CDR3 DNA reads TGTGCCAGCAGCTTGGACAGGGATGAAGCTTTCTTT. Variable domain in full (rest from reference TRBV5-6 and TRBJ1-1): DAGVTQSPTHLIKTRGQQVTLRCSPKSGHDTVSWYQQALGQGPQFIFQYYEEEERQRGNFPDRFSGHQFPNYSSELNVNALLLGDSALYLCASSLDRDEAFFGQGTRLTVV.

V gene TRBV27 combines with J gene TRBJ1-1, with D possibly being TRBD1 (6 bases). This CDR3 is built from 14 residues. Looked up from germline, CDR1 is MNHEY and CDR2 is SMNVEV (reference sequence). Trimming pared 1 base from V and 1 base from J, leaving 7 bases between. CDR3 in amino acids: CASSLLGQNTEAFF. DNA for the CDR3: TGTGCCAGCAGTTTATTGGGACAGAACACTGAAGCTTTCTTT.

This chain links TRBV9 with TRBJ2-3; 13 nucleotides align to TRBD2. V shed 0 bases and J 6 bases; nucleotides not matched to a gene: 10. Per the germline V gene, CDR1 is SGDLS and CDR2 is YYNGEE. This CDR3 comprises 18 residues. This chain's CDR3 is CASSVAPGLAGVGDTQYF. The CDR3 nucleotides are TGTGCCAGCAGCGTAGCTCCTGGACTAGCGGGAGTAGGGGATACGCAGTATTTT.

The count of this clone is one. The V gene is TRBV5-1, the J gene TRBJ2-7, with 14 bases aligning to TRBD2. The CDR3 consists of 16 residues. The J segment lost 6 bases and the V segment lost 4 bases, leaving 9 bases of the junction unmatched. Germline assignment: CDR1 SGHRS and CDR2 YFSETQ. The CDR3 DNA sequence: TGCGCCAGCAGCCGGACTAGCGGGAGGCTGGTGGTCGAGCAGTACTTC. This translates into CASSRTSGRLVVEQYF.

V gene TRBV7-9 combines with J gene TRBJ1-4; D remains unclear. The CDR3 consists of 15 residues. Germline CDR1 and CDR2: SEHNR and FQNEAQ (reference sequence). V was clipped by 6 bases and J by 2 bases, with 13 bases between them. The CDR3 reads CASRPFGSTNEKLFF. Here the CDR3 DNA reads TGTGCCAGCAGGCCCTTCGGGTCCACTAATGAAAAACTGTTTTTT. Based on the CDR3 plus reference TRBV7-9 and TRBJ1-4, the full variable domain is DTGVSQNPRHKITKRGQNVTFRCDPISEHNRLYWYRQTLGQGPEFLTYFQNEAQLEKSRLLSDRFSAERPKGSFSTLEIQRTEQGDSAMYLCASRPFGSTNEKLFFGSGTQLSVL.

J is TRBJ1-1 and V is TRBV7-9; D not certain. This CDR3 is 14 amino acids long. V was trimmed by 1 base and J by 1 base, leaving 7 bases between them. The germline V gene encodes CDR1 SEHNR and CDR2 FQNEAQ (reference sequence). This CDR3 is CASSLVLRNTEAFF. CDR3 coding DNA: TGTGCCAGCAGCTTAGTATTGAGGAACACTGAAGCTTTCTTT.

The chain employs TRBV29-1 and TRBJ2-3; 12 bases map to TRBD1. Germline lookup yields CDR1 SQVTM and CDR2 ANQGSEA. The CDR3 is made up of 13 amino acids. The V and J ends lost 7 bases and 4 bases, in that order; junction bases with no gene match: 3. The chain's CDR3 is CSGDRGLPDTQYF. As DNA, the CDR3 is TGCAGCGGGGACAGGGGGCTCCCAGATACGCAGTATTTT.

The chain has TRBV5-1 and TRBJ1-4, with TRBD1 identical over 7 bases. Trimming at V came to 2 bases and at J to 6 bases, leaving 4 bases not matched to a gene. The CDR3 runs to 14 residues. Germline-derived CDR1 and CDR2 are SGHRS and YFSETQ. The CDR3 spells CASSFGQGDEKLFF. In DNA, the CDR3 is TGCGCCAGCAGCTTTGGGCAGGGGGATGAAAAACTGTTTTTT. The full variable domain, its missing parts supplied by reference TRBV5-1 and TRBJ1-4, is KAGVTQTPRYLIKTRGQQVTLSCSPISGHRSVSWYQQTPGQGLQFLFEYFSETQRNKGNFPGRFSGRQFSNSRSEMNVSTLELGDSALYLCASSFGQGDEKLFFGSGTQLSVL.

V gene TRBV7-9 combines with J gene TRBJ2-1; TRBD2 aligns across 13 bases. The V gene's germline CDR1 is SEHNR and CDR2 FQNEAQ (reference sequence). This CDR3 is built from 14 residues. After removal of 5 bases from V and 9 bases from J, the junction contained 4 bases not matched to a gene. The CDR3 nucleotides read TGTGCCAGCAGCGCACTAGCGGGAGGGATTGAGCAGTTCTTC. Its translation is CASSALAGGIEQFF.